This T cell receptor beta chain was identified during a study of post-analysis software for immune sequencing data. After removal of 0 bases from V and 2 bases from J, the junction contained 2 bases not matched to a gene. Per the germline V gene, CDR1 is MNHEY and CDR2 is SVGAGI. CDR3 length: 16 residues. Overall study findings and caveats: Five or six TRBV segments appeared more often in patients than in controls, and TRBV5-6, TRBV5-1 and TRBV20-1 were among these.

Of note for this clonotype: Its specificity is unknown.

Researchers reported that TCR beta cDNA libraries carried unique molecular identifiers. T cells, about 0.95 to 10 million of them, yielded 500,000 or so cDNA molecules. A single record per CDR3 protein comes from TCRdb applying MiXCR to the PCR reads. The sample shows approximately 440,000 distinct CDR3 sequences, under 55% of them seen only once. The rearrangement joins TRBV6-5 to TRBJ2-7; 12 bases are a match to TRBD1. Source material: blood. The receptor comes from a girl aged 10-17 years with multiple sclerosis. CDR3: CASSYSGDRGPYEQYF. The CDR3 coding sequence is TGTGCCAGCAGTTACTCGGGGGACAGGGGGCCCTACGAGCAGTACTTC.